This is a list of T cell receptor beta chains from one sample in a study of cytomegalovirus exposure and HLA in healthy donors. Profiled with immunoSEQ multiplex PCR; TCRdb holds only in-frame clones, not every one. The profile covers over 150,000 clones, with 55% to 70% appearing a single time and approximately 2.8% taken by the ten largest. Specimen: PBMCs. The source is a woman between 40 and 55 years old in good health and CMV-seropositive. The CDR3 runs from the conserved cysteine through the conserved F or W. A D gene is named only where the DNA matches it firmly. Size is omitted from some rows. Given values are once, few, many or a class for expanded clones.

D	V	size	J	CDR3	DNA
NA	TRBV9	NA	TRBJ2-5	CASSVAETQYF	TGTGCCAGCAGCGTAGCTGAGACCCAGTACTTC
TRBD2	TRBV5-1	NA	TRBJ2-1	CASSPDTSGRVAEQFF	TGCGCCAGCAGCCCGGACACTAGCGGGAGGGTCGCTGAGCAGTTCTTC
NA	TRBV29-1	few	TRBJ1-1	CSVEDHSPLNTEAFF	TGCAGCGTTGAGGATCACAGCCCTTTGAACACTGAAGCTTTCTTT
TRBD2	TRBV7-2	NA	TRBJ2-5	CASSLGTSGGMETQYF	TGTGCCAGCAGCTTAGGGACTAGCGGGGGAATGGAGACCCAGTACTTC
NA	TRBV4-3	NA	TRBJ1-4	CASSQEGLNEKLFF	TGCGCCAGCAGCCAAGAGGGGCTTAATGAAAAACTGTTTTTT
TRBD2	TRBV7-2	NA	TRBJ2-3	CASSVSGGTDTQYF	TGTGCCAGCAGCGTTAGCGGGGGCACAGATACGCAGTATTTT
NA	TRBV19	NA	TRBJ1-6	CASSIGDGGSSYNSPLHF	TGTGCCAGTAGTATAGGGGACGGGGGAAGCTCCTATAATTCACCCCTCCACTTT
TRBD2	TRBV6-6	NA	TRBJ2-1	CASSPVAGSSYNEQFF	TGTGCCAGCAGTCCTGTAGCGGGTAGCTCCTACAATGAGCAGTTCTTC
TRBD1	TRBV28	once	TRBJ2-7	CASTSRDRAYEQYF	TGTGCCAGCACTTCCCGGGACAGGGCCTACGAGCAGTACTTC
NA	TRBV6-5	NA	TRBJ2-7	CASSAPGRGTYEQYF	TGTGCCAGCAGTGCGCCGGGACGGGGGACCTACGAGCAGTACTTC
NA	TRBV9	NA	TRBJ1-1	CASSVVRNTEAFF	TGTGCCAGCAGCGTAGTCAGGAACACTGAAGCTTTCTTT
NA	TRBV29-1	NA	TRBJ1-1	CSAKRGDTEAFF	TGCAGCGCCAAACGGGGGGACACTGAAGCTTTCTTT
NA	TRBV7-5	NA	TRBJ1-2	CARSPGLGQELYGYTF	TGTGCCAGAAGTCCGGGACTGGGACAGGAGCTTTATGGCTACACCTTC
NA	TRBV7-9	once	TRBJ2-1	CASSGASSSYNEQFF	TGTGCCAGCAGCGGTGCTAGCTCCTCCTACAATGAGCAGTTCTTC
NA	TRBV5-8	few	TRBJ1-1	CASSLVQGDTEAFF	TGTGCCAGCAGCTTGGTCCAGGGTGACACTGAAGCTTTCTTT
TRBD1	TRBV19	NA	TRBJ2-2	CASSRDRTGELFF	TGTGCCAGTAGTCGGGACAGGACCGGGGAGCTGTTTTTT
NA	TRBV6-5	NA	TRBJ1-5	CASSYGGASNQPQHF	TGTGCCAGCAGTTACGGGGGGGCTAGCAATCAGCCCCAGCATTTT
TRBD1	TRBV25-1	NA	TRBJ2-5	CASSEGTVVVSSETQYF	TGTGCCAGCAGTGAAGGGACAGTCGTTGTGTCTTCGGAGACCCAGTACTTC
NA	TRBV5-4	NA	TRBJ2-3	CASSPALMGGGGTDTQYF	TGTGCCAGCAGCCCGGCCCTGATGGGGGGGGGCGGAACAGATACGCAGTATTTT
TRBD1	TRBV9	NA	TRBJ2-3	CASSLGQGKRGDTQYF	TGTGCCAGCAGCCTGGGACAGGGGAAAAGGGGAGATACGCAGTATTTT
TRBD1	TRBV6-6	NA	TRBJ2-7	CASSSGTGYEQYF	TGTGCCAGCAGCTCCGGGACAGGCTACGAGCAGTACTTC
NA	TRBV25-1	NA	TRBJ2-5	CASSDVDSRETQYF	TGTGCCAGCAGTGACGTTGACAGTAGAGAGACCCAGTACTTC
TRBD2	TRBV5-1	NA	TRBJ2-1	CASRVLSGTSSYNEQFF	TGCGCCAGCAGGGTTCTTAGCGGGACGAGCTCCTACAATGAGCAGTTCTTC
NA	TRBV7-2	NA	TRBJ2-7	CASSLPSIYEQYF	TGTGCCAGCAGCTTACCTAGTATCTACGAGCAGTACTTC
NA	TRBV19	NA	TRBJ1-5	CASSIMGSHNQPQHF	TGTGCCAGTAGTATAATGGGCAGCCACAATCAGCCCCAGCATTTT
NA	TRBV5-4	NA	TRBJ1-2	CASRQTGFYGYTF	TGTGCCAGCAGACAAACAGGTTTCTATGGCTACACCTTC
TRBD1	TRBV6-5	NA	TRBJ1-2	CASSSGTDYGYTF	TGTGCCAGCAGCTCCGGGACAGACTATGGCTACACCTTC
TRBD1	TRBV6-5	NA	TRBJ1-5	CASNSGTGQPQHF	TGTGCCAGCAATTCCGGGACAGGGCAGCCCCAGCATTTT
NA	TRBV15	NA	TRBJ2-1	CATSSSLSSYNEQFF	TGTGCCACCAGCAGCTCCCTCAGCTCCTACAATGAGCAGTTCTTC
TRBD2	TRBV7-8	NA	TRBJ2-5	CASSVGTSGQETQYF	TGTGCCAGCAGCGTCGGGACTAGCGGACAAGAGACCCAGTACTTC
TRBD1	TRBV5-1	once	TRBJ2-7	CASSLSWDRATYEQYF	TGCGCCAGCAGCTTGTCTTGGGACAGGGCCACCTACGAGCAGTACTTC
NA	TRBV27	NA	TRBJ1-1	CASCSRLGVNTEAFF	TGTGCCAGCTGCTCCAGATTAGGGGTGAACACTGAAGCTTTCTTT
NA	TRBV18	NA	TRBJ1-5	CASSPTGLNQPQHF	TGTGCCAGCTCACCAACAGGGTTAAATCAGCCCCAGCATTTT
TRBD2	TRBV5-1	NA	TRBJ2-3	CASSLAGATDTQYF	TGCGCCAGCAGCCTAGCGGGAGCGACAGATACGCAGTATTTT
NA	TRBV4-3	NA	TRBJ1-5	CASSQDLQGVQPQHF	TGCGCCAGCAGCCAAGATTTACAGGGAGTTCAGCCCCAGCATTTT
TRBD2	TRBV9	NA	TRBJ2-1	CASSVEGRDYSYNEQFF	TGTGCCAGCAGCGTAGAGGGCCGGGACTACTCCTACAATGAGCAGTTCTTC
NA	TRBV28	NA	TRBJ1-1	CASKRHWNTEAFF	TGTGCCAGCAAGAGACACTGGAACACTGAAGCTTTCTTT